A selection of T cell receptor beta chains follows, all from one sample in a study of siplizumab effects on memory and regulatory T cells. Produced via immunoSEQ multiplex PCR; TCRdb's table is partial and in-frame only. Among approximately 120,000 clones, 85% to 95% were seen once, and the ten largest hold over 0.15%. Material: non-Treg CD4+ T cells sorted from blood. The source is a human donor in good health. CDR3s include the opening cysteine and the closing phenylalanine or tryptophan. D genes are given only for firm matches. Rows give clone size only sometimes, using once, few, many, or a class for an expanded clone.

D gene: .
J gene: TRBJ2-5
V gene: TRBV7-8
clone size: .
CDR3 protein: CASSPGGQGETQYF
CDR3 DNA: TGTGCCAGCAGCCCAGGCGGTCAGGGGGAGACCCAGTACTTC

D gene: .
J gene: TRBJ2-5
V gene: TRBV18
clone size: .
CDR3 protein: CASSPPGQAQETQYF
CDR3 DNA: TGTGCCAGCTCACCACCGGGTCAGGCCCAAGAGACCCAGTACTTC

D gene: .
J gene: TRBJ2-1
V gene: TRBV7-6
clone size: .
CDR3 protein: CASTIGVQDRYNEQFF
CDR3 DNA: TGTGCCAGCACCATAGGGGTACAGGACAGATACAATGAGCAGTTCTTC

D gene: TRBD1
J gene: TRBJ2-1
V gene: TRBV2
clone size: .
CDR3 protein: CASSPGTGMDRSYNEQFF
CDR3 DNA: TGTGCCAGCAGTCCCGGGACAGGCATGGATCGCTCCTACAATGAGCAGTTCTTC

D gene: .
J gene: TRBJ2-2
V gene: TRBV5-1
clone size: .
CDR3 protein: CASSLAARLNTGELFF
CDR3 DNA: TGCGCCAGCAGCTTGGCCGCACGGTTAAACACCGGGGAGCTGTTTTTT

D gene: .
J gene: TRBJ2-1
V gene: TRBV19
clone size: .
CDR3 protein: CASSSNRVYNEQFF
CDR3 DNA: TGTGCCAGTAGTAGCAACAGGGTGTACAATGAGCAGTTCTTC

D gene: TRBD2
J gene: TRBJ2-1
V gene: TRBV7-3
clone size: .
CDR3 protein: CASSSPLGLAGEQFF
CDR3 DNA: TGTGCCAGCAGCTCCCCCTTGGGACTAGCGGGTGAGCAGTTCTTC

D gene: .
J gene: TRBJ1-5
V gene: TRBV5-8
clone size: .
CDR3 protein: CASSSLYQPQHF
CDR3 DNA: TGTGCCAGCAGCTCCCTTTATCAGCCCCAGCATTTT

D gene: .
J gene: TRBJ2-3
V gene: TRBV5-6
clone size: .
CDR3 protein: CASSLLGGYTQYF
CDR3 DNA: TGTGCCAGCAGCTTATTAGGGGGATATACGCAGTATTTT

D gene: .
J gene: TRBJ2-7
V gene: TRBV11-2
clone size: .
CDR3 protein: CASRLASSYEQYF
CDR3 DNA: TGTGCCAGCAGACTAGCCAGCTCCTACGAGCAGTACTTC

D gene: TRBD1
J gene: TRBJ2-3
V gene: TRBV7-6
clone size: .
CDR3 protein: CASSSFKTGGLTDTQYF
CDR3 DNA: TGTGCCAGCAGCTCCTTCAAGACAGGGGGATTAACAGATACGCAGTATTTT

D gene: .
J gene: TRBJ1-2
V gene: TRBV9
clone size: .
CDR3 protein: CASSVGQFGGYTF
CDR3 DNA: TGTGCCAGCAGCGTAGGTCAGTTTGGGGGCTACACCTTC

D gene: TRBD1
J gene: TRBJ1-1
V gene: TRBV2
clone size: .
CDR3 protein: CASSVDRETEAFF
CDR3 DNA: TGTGCCAGCAGTGTGGACAGGGAAACTGAAGCTTTCTTT

D gene: .
J gene: TRBJ1-1
V gene: TRBV14
clone size: .
CDR3 protein: CASSQEPGSPGGFF
CDR3 DNA: TGTGCCAGCAGCCAAGAGCCAGGGTCCCCCGGAGGTTTCTTT

D gene: .
J gene: TRBJ2-7
V gene: TRBV15
clone size: .
CDR3 protein: CATSKGLYEQYF
CDR3 DNA: TGTGCCACCAGCAAAGGGCTTTACGAGCAGTACTTC

D gene: .
J gene: TRBJ2-3
V gene: TRBV10-1
clone size: .
CDR3 protein: CASSEGSGGQYF
CDR3 DNA: TGCGCCAGCAGTGAAGGTAGCGGAGGGCAGTATTTT

D gene: .
J gene: TRBJ2-2
V gene: TRBV11-3
clone size: .
CDR3 protein: CASSLTGSNTGELFF
CDR3 DNA: TGTGCCAGCAGCTTAACAGGGAGCAACACCGGGGAGCTGTTTTTT

D gene: .
J gene: TRBJ1-4
V gene: TRBV7-9
clone size: .
CDR3 protein: CASSLGQKLFF
CDR3 DNA: TGTGCCAGCAGCTTAGGCCAGAAACTGTTTTTT

D gene: .
J gene: TRBJ1-2
V gene: TRBV30
clone size: .
CDR3 protein: CASGRNYGYTF
CDR3 DNA: TGTGCCAGCGGACGGAACTATGGCTACACCTTC

D gene: TRBD2
J gene: TRBJ2-1
V gene: TRBV7-2
clone size: .
CDR3 protein: CASSSSSGGSYNEQFF
CDR3 DNA: TGTGCCAGCAGCTCCTCTAGCGGGGGGTCCTACAATGAGCAGTTCTTC

D gene: .
J gene: TRBJ1-5
V gene: TRBV18
clone size: .
CDR3 protein: CASSPETTGTKVDQPQHF
CDR3 DNA: TGTGCCAGCTCACCAGAGACCACCGGGACAAAAGTTGATCAGCCCCAGCATTTT

D gene: TRBD2
J gene: TRBJ2-1
V gene: TRBV7-6
clone size: .
CDR3 protein: CASSLGGLAGGNEQFF
CDR3 DNA: TGTGCCAGCAGCTTAGGCGGACTAGCGGGGGGGAATGAGCAGTTCTTC

D gene: .
J gene: TRBJ2-3
V gene: TRBV19
clone size: .
CDR3 protein: CATAAGDTRDTQYF
CDR3 DNA: TGTGCCACCGCGGCGGGGGACACCAGAGATACGCAGTATTTT

D gene: .
J gene: TRBJ1-5
V gene: TRBV2
clone size: .
CDR3 protein: CASSYLGQGDQPQHF
CDR3 DNA: TGTGCCAGCAGCTACTTAGGACAAGGAGATCAGCCCCAGCATTTT

D gene: .
J gene: TRBJ1-5
V gene: TRBV2
clone size: .
CDR3 protein: CASRGGSFNQPQHF
CDR3 DNA: TGTGCCTCCCGCGGGGGCAGTTTTAATCAGCCCCAGCATTTT

D gene: .
J gene: TRBJ2-3
V gene: TRBV29-1
clone size: .
CDR3 protein: CSVEGVRRYTQYF
CDR3 DNA: TGCAGCGTTGAAGGGGTTCGGCGGTATACGCAGTATTTT

D gene: .
J gene: TRBJ1-4
V gene: TRBV6-5
clone size: .
CDR3 protein: CASSQTGATNEKLFF
CDR3 DNA: TGTGCCAGCAGTCAGACGGGAGCAACTAATGAAAAACTGTTTTTT

D gene: .
J gene: TRBJ1-2
V gene: TRBV19
clone size: .
CDR3 protein: CASSRQGNGYTF
CDR3 DNA: TGTGCCAGTAGTCGGCAGGGAAATGGCTACACCTTC

D gene: TRBD1
J gene: TRBJ2-7
V gene: TRBV28
clone size: .
CDR3 protein: CASSLRGPPEQYF
CDR3 DNA: TGTGCCAGCAGTTTAAGGGGGCCCCCCGAGCAGTACTTC

D gene: .
J gene: TRBJ1-5
V gene: TRBV5-6
clone size: .
CDR3 protein: CASSLVGTPQHF
CDR3 DNA: TGTGCCAGCAGCTTGGTAGGGACGCCCCAGCATTTT

D gene: TRBD2
J gene: TRBJ2-3
V gene: TRBV7-2
clone size: .
CDR3 protein: CASSLIPRTSGTDTQYF
CDR3 DNA: TGTGCCAGCAGCTTAATCCCGCGGACTAGCGGCACAGATACGCAGTATTTT

D gene: .
J gene: TRBJ1-5
V gene: TRBV9
clone size: once
CDR3 protein: CASSVRKGGVSSYDNQPQHF
CDR3 DNA: TGTGCCAGCAGCGTGCGCAAGGGCGGGGTCTCGTCATATGACAATCAGCCCCAGCATTTT

D gene: .
J gene: TRBJ2-2
V gene: TRBV9
clone size: .
CDR3 protein: CASRELSGELFF
CDR3 DNA: TGTGCCAGCAGAGAGCTTTCCGGGGAGCTGTTTTTT

D gene: TRBD1
J gene: TRBJ2-7
V gene: TRBV4-3
clone size: .
CDR3 protein: CASSQHDRANFYEQYF
CDR3 DNA: TGCGCCAGCAGCCAACACGACAGGGCCAATTTCTACGAGCAGTACTTC

D gene: TRBD2
J gene: TRBJ2-3
V gene: TRBV9
clone size: once
CDR3 protein: CASSVEVAGGTDTQYF
CDR3 DNA: TGTGCCAGCAGCGTAGAGGTAGCGGGGGGCACAGATACGCAGTATTTT

D gene: TRBD1
J gene: TRBJ1-6
V gene: TRBV30
clone size: .
CDR3 protein: CAWRQGYNSPLHF
CDR3 DNA: TGTGCCTGGAGACAGGGGTATAATTCACCCCTCCACTTT

D gene: TRBD2
J gene: TRBJ2-1
V gene: TRBV28
clone size: .
CDR3 protein: CASSPLPAGGHNEQFF
CDR3 DNA: TGTGCCAGCAGTCCCCTTCCGGCGGGGGGACACAATGAGCAGTTCTTC

D gene: .
J gene: TRBJ1-1
V gene: TRBV28
clone size: once
CDR3 protein: CASSFGTLNTEAFF
CDR3 DNA: TGTGCCAGCAGTTTTGGCACGCTGAACACTGAAGCTTTCTTT

D gene: .
J gene: TRBJ1-5
V gene: TRBV7-2
clone size: .
CDR3 protein: CASSSQGYQPQHF
CDR3 DNA: TGTGCCAGCAGCTCACAGGGCTATCAGCCCCAGCATTTT

D gene: TRBD1
J gene: TRBJ1-1
V gene: TRBV18
clone size: .
CDR3 protein: CASSPRETGALNTEAFF
CDR3 DNA: TGTGCCAGCTCACCACGTGAGACAGGGGCCCTGAACACTGAAGCTTTCTTT

D gene: .
J gene: TRBJ2-5
V gene: TRBV9
clone size: .
CDR3 protein: CASSVGVAETQYF
CDR3 DNA: TGTGCCAGCAGCGTAGGGGTGGCAGAGACCCAGTACTTC

D gene: .
J gene: TRBJ2-2
V gene: TRBV27
clone size: .
CDR3 protein: CASSLRGRNTGELFF
CDR3 DNA: TGTGCCAGCAGTTTACGGGGCCGGAACACCGGGGAGCTGTTTTTT

D gene: TRBD2
J gene: TRBJ2-1
V gene: TRBV25-1
clone size: .
CDR3 protein: CASTRGSGAYNEQFF
CDR3 DNA: TGTGCCAGCACCAGAGGGAGCGGGGCCTACAATGAGCAGTTCTTC

D gene: .
J gene: TRBJ1-2
V gene: TRBV28
clone size: .
CDR3 protein: CASSPLRGIPSQGYGYTF
CDR3 DNA: TGTGCCAGCAGCCCCCTCAGGGGTATCCCGAGTCAAGGCTATGGCTACACCTTC

D gene: .
J gene: TRBJ2-7
V gene: TRBV7-6
clone size: .
CDR3 protein: CASSLAGGRGTYEQYF
CDR3 DNA: TGTGCCAGCAGCTTAGCCGGGGGCAGGGGAACCTACGAGCAGTACTTC

D gene: TRBD1
J gene: TRBJ2-1
V gene: TRBV6-5
clone size: .
CDR3 protein: CASSKPGTGEYEQFF
CDR3 DNA: TGTGCCAGCAGTAAACCCGGGACAGGGGAGTATGAGCAGTTCTTC

D gene: .
J gene: TRBJ1-2
V gene: TRBV29-1
clone size: .
CDR3 protein: CSVGGRGRNYGYTF
CDR3 DNA: TGCAGCGTTGGAGGACGGGGGCGCAACTATGGCTACACCTTC

D gene: TRBD1
J gene: TRBJ1-6
V gene: TRBV5-4
clone size: once
CDR3 protein: CASSLGQGASPLHF
CDR3 DNA: TGTGCCAGCAGCTTGGGACAGGGGGCCTCACCCCTCCACTTT

D gene: .
J gene: TRBJ1-2
V gene: TRBV30
clone size: .
CDR3 protein: CAWSTGYNYGYTF
CDR3 DNA: TGTGCCTGGAGTACAGGGTATAACTATGGCTACACCTTC

D gene: TRBD1
J gene: TRBJ2-2
V gene: TRBV5-6
clone size: .
CDR3 protein: CASSPMTGRTGELFF
CDR3 DNA: TGTGCCAGCAGCCCGATGACAGGGCGCACCGGGGAGCTGTTTTTT

D gene: .
J gene: TRBJ2-3
V gene: TRBV20-1
clone size: once
CDR3 protein: CSRADGTTQYF
CDR3 DNA: TGCAGTAGAGCAGACGGGACGACGCAGTATTTT

D gene: TRBD1
J gene: TRBJ2-7
V gene: TRBV27
clone size: .
CDR3 protein: CASSLSRQGPYEQYF
CDR3 DNA: TGTGCCAGCAGTTTGTCCAGACAGGGCCCCTACGAGCAGTACTTC

D gene: TRBD1
J gene: TRBJ1-6
V gene: TRBV4-2
clone size: .
CDR3 protein: CASSQPIGQGDNSPLHF
CDR3 DNA: TGTGCCAGCAGCCAACCCATCGGACAGGGGGATAATTCACCCCTCCACTTT

D gene: TRBD2
J gene: TRBJ2-1
V gene: TRBV11-2
clone size: .
CDR3 protein: CASSPLAGTSYNEQFF
CDR3 DNA: TGTGCCAGCAGCCCACTAGCGGGGACCTCCTACAATGAGCAGTTCTTC

D gene: .
J gene: TRBJ2-7
V gene: TRBV5-4
clone size: .
CDR3 protein: CASSYDRFNEQYF
CDR3 DNA: TGTGCCAGCAGCTACGACAGGTTCAACGAGCAGTACTTC

D gene: TRBD1
J gene: TRBJ1-2
V gene: TRBV12-5
clone size: .
CDR3 protein: CASGSPRTGLGYGYTF
CDR3 DNA: TGTGCTAGTGGTTCACCCAGGACAGGGTTGGGCTATGGCTACACCTTC

D gene: TRBD1
J gene: TRBJ1-5
V gene: TRBV7-9
clone size: .
CDR3 protein: CASSSGQGIVEPQHF
CDR3 DNA: TGTGCCAGCAGTTCGGGACAGGGTATAGTGGAGCCCCAGCATTTT

D gene: TRBD2
J gene: TRBJ2-1
V gene: TRBV5-1
clone size: .
CDR3 protein: CACREAPNIYNEQFF
CDR3 DNA: TGCGCCTGTCGGGAGGCTCCTAATATTTACAATGAGCAGTTCTTC

D gene: .
J gene: TRBJ1-1
V gene: TRBV6-5
clone size: .
CDR3 protein: CASIHDGARTEAFF
CDR3 DNA: TGTGCCAGCATCCACGATGGGGCGAGGACTGAAGCTTTCTTT